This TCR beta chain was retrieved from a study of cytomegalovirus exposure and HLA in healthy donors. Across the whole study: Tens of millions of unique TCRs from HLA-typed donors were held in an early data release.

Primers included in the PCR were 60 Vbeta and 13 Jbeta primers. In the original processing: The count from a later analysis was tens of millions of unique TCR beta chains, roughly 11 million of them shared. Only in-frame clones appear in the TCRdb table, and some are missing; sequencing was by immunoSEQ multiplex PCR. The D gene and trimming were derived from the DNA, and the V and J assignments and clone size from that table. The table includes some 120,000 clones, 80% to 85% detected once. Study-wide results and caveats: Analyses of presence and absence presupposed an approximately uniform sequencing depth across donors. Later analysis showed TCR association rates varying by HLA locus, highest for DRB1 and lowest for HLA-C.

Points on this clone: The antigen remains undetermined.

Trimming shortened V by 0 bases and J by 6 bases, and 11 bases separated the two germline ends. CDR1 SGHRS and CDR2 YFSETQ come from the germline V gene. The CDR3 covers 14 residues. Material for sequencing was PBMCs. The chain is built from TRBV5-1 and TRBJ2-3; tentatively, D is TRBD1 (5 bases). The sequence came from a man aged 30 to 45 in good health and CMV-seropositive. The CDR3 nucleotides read TGCGCCAGCAGCTTGGGGCAGGGTTTCGATACGCAGTATTTT. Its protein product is CASSLGQGFDTQYF.